The 27 T cell receptor beta chains below were found in one sample sequenced in a study of T-cell memory formation after mild COVID-19. In TCRdb, the 5' RACE reads were re-called with MiXCR into one record per CDR3 protein. The data show almost 250,000 distinct CDR3 sequences, 15% to 17% seen once. Sequencing used PBMCs or a T cell subset sorted from them (not recorded which). The receptors were gathered from an adult woman who had mild COVID-19 (a few samples of this study predate the infection). Cell type and time point are not known.

The sample holds many counts of this clonotype. The chain employs TRBV5-1 and TRBJ2-1; no definite D call. The CDR3 spans 15 residues. Germline assignment: CDR1 SGHRS and CDR2 YFSETQ. V lost 5 bases and J 0 bases, leaving 12 bases between the germline ends. CDR3 bases: TGCGCCAGCAGACTAAGCCTGAGCTCCTACAATGAGCAGTTCTTC. This gives the protein CASRLSLSSYNEQFF.

The V call is TRBV6-5, the J call TRBJ2-7, with 8 bases that match TRBD1. CDR3 length: 16 residues. J gave up 0 bases and V 5 bases, and 9 bases lay outside the gene matches. In germline, CDR1 is MNHEY, CDR2 SVGAGI. CDR3 DNA sequence: TGTGCCAGCAGTCCACTCAGGGACAGGATCTCCTACGAGCAGTACTTC. Translation gives CASSPLRDRISYEQYF.

V gene TRBV12-3 or TRBV12-4 combines with J gene TRBJ1-5, with D perhaps matching TRBD1 (5 bases). The CDR3 covers 15 residues. Between the trimmed V and J ends, which lost 3 bases and 7 bases, there was a span of 16 bases. The CDR3 protein is CASSFGGESGQPQHF. The CDR3 DNA reads as TGTGCCAGCAGTTTTGGGGGGGAATCAGGGCAGCCCCAGCATTTT.

The J gene is TRBJ2-3, the V gene TRBV2, with 7 bases aligning to TRBD1. Germline assignment: CDR1 SNHLY and CDR2 FYNNEI. Germline trimming cut 6 bases from V and 1 base from J; bases unmatched to any gene: 4. This CDR3 has 14 amino acids. The CDR3 DNA follows: TGTGCCAGCAGATCCGGACAGGGCACAGATACGCAGTATTTT. It specifies CASRSGQGTDTQYF.

V is TRBV19 and J is TRBJ1-5; D gene uncertain. The CDR3 totals 13 residues. V was clipped by 3 bases and J by 6 bases, with 9 bases between them. CDR1 is LNHDA, CDR2 SQIVND, per germline (reference sequence). The CDR3 nucleotides read TGTGCCAGTAGTATTTCTCAAGGTCAGCCCCAGCATTTT. This sequence encodes CASSISQGQPQHF.

This clonotype came up many times. The chain employs TRBV5-8 and TRBJ2-7, with 9 nucleotides matching TRBD1. V lost 4 bases to trimming and J lost 0 bases; unmatched junction nucleotides: 11. Germline lookup yields CDR1 SGHTS and CDR2 YDEGEE. CDR3 size: 17 residues. CDR3 DNA sequence: TGTGCCAGCAGCCCTTCCTTTTGGACAGGGGCCTCCTACGAGCAGTACTTC. The encoded protein is CASSPSFWTGASYEQYF.

The chain links TRBV20-1 to TRBJ1-1, with 7 bases fitting TRBD1. The germline gives CDR1 DFQATT, CDR2 SNEGSKA (reference sequence). J was trimmed by 5 bases and V by 5 bases; bases with no gene match: 5. The CDR3 sequence is 12 residues long. The CDR3 nucleotides are TGCAGTGCTCTAGGGGGCGGGACTGAAGCTTTCTTT. Translation: CSALGGGTEAFF.

This clonotype turned up a few times. The J gene is TRBJ2-3, the V gene TRBV7-9; perhaps TRBD2 as D (5 bases). V lost 8 bases and J lost 4, with 16 bases in between. Germline assignment: CDR1 SEHNR and CDR2 FQNEAQ (reference sequence). This CDR3 contains 14 residues. CDR3 amino acids: CASQPQGSADTQYF. CDR3 nucleotides: TGTGCCAGCCAGCCCCAAGGTAGCGCAGATACGCAGTATTTT.

This clonotype was observed a handful of times. This chain joins TRBV20-1 and TRBJ2-7, with D maybe TRBD2 (6 bases). The V gene's germline CDR1 is DFQATT and CDR2 SNEGSKA (reference sequence). The CDR3 totals 14 residues. V dropped 0 bases and J dropped 3 bases, with 12 bases sitting between them. For the CDR3, the DNA is TGCAGTGCTAGAGATCGGGCGGGGCTCTACGAGCAGTACTTC. Encoded protein: CSARDRAGLYEQYF.

This clonotype was observed a few times. J is TRBJ1-2 and V is TRBV5-1; TRBD1 matches at 8 bases. The CDR3 runs 14 residues. J was trimmed by 5 bases and V by 4 bases; bases with no gene match: 7. Germline V gene lookup returns CDR1 SGHRS and CDR2 YFSETQ. Here the CDR3 DNA reads TGCGCCAGCAGCCCACCGGGACAGGCTTATGGCTACACCTTC. This gives the protein CASSPPGQAYGYTF.

This clonotype has just a few counts. The gene calls are TRBV24-1 and TRBJ2-2; D is unclear. This CDR3 contains 11 residues. V lost 7 bases and J 6 bases, leaving 5 bases between the germline ends. From germline, CDR1 is KGHDR and CDR2 SFDVKD. The CDR3 sequence is CATRFAGELFF. CDR3 nucleotide sequence: TGTGCCACCAGGTTCGCCGGGGAGCTGTTTTTT.

The chain joins TRBV30 to TRBJ2-3; D may correspond to TRBD1 or TRBD2 (6 bases each). The CDR3 runs 13 residues. Germline CDR1 reads GTSNPN; CDR2 reads SVGIG (reference sequence). Trimming shortened V by 0 bases and J by 3 bases, and 7 bases separated the two germline ends. The CDR3 DNA sequence: TGTGCCTGGAGTGTAGGGGGGACAGATACGCAGTATTTT. Translating gives CAWSVGGTDTQYF.

This chain uses TRBV3-1 with TRBJ2-3; no firm D call. CDR1 and CDR2 (germline): LGHDT, YNNKEL (reference sequence). CDR3 length equals 12 residues. V was trimmed by 1 base and J by 9 bases, leaving 8 bases between them. CDR3 sequence (DNA): TGTGCCAGCAGCCAAGTGGGGATGACGCAGTATTTT. Translating it yields CASSQVGMTQYF.

The chain has TRBV12-3 or TRBV12-4 and TRBJ2-7, with D perhaps TRBD1 (6 bases). V was cut by 2 bases and J by 1 base, with 12 bases left in between. The CDR3 consists of 15 residues. CDR3 DNA: TGTGCCAGCAGTTTAAGGATTAGGGGGTCCTACGAGCAGTACTTC. It codes for CASSLRIRGSYEQYF.

This clonotype appeared a few times. V usage is TRBV12-3 or TRBV12-4 and J usage is TRBJ1-1; D not resolved. The CDR3 spans 16 residues. The V end lost 3 bases, the J end lost 1 base, and 15 bases lay between the germline ends. This CDR3 reads CASSFTIYRWNTEAFF. In DNA, the CDR3 is TGTGCCAGCAGTTTTACTATTTATAGGTGGAACACTGAAGCTTTCTTT.

The chain recombines TRBV4-1 with TRBJ1-2; TRBD1 might be the D (5 bases). The CDR3 has 15 amino acids. Germline-derived CDR1 and CDR2 are MGHRA and YSYEKL. V lost 6 bases, J lost 4 bases, and 18 bases lay in between. The CDR3 bases are TGCGCCAGCAGTCTCGGGGCAGGGCCTGTCTATGGCTACACCTTC. Encoded protein: CASSLGAGPVYGYTF.

This clonotype has more than one count but fewer than ten. The DNA of the CDR3 is TGTGCCAGCAGCTTTAGCGGCGTACTAGCGGCCTCCTACAATGAGCAGTTCTTC. It yields the protein CASSFSGVLAASYNEQFF. The chain carries TRBV7-2 and TRBJ2-1, with 8 bases matching TRBD2. The junction had 10 bases not matched to a gene; V was cut back by 3 bases and J by 0 bases. Germline CDR1 is SGHTA and CDR2 is FQGNSA. CDR3 size: 18 residues.

This clonotype appeared once. The V gene is TRBV7-9, the J gene TRBJ1-4; D not resolved. The germline CDR1 and CDR2 sequences are SEHNR and FQNEAQ (reference sequence). The CDR3 extends over 13 amino acids. V gave up 3 bases and J gave up 5 bases, with 7 bases separating them. The CDR3 region has the DNA TGTGCCAGCAGCTTTTCTGAAAATGAAAAACTGTTTTTT. Encoded protein: CASSFSENEKLFF.

This clonotype was seen a handful of times. The V and J genes are TRBV18 and TRBJ2-2; 11 nucleotides align to TRBD1. Trimming removed 2 bases from V and 1 base from J; junction bases left unmatched: 3. This CDR3 is 17 amino acids long. The germline V gene encodes CDR1 KGHSH and CDR2 LQKENI. CDR3 coding DNA: TGTGCCAGCTCACCAGGACAGGGGGCCGGGAACACCGGGGAGCTGTTTTTT. The encoded protein is CASSPGQGAGNTGELFF.

The genes are TRBV5-1 and TRBJ2-5, with TRBD2 matching over 11 bases. V dropped 2 bases and J dropped 5; count of bases not matched to a gene: 2. This CDR3 spans 14 amino acids. Looked up from germline, CDR1 is SGHRS and CDR2 is YFSETQ. This CDR3 is CASSFPSGGETQYF. The CDR3 DNA reads TGCGCCAGCAGCTTCCCTAGCGGGGGGGAGACCCAGTACTTC. Supplemented by reference TRBV5-1 and TRBJ2-5, the full variable domain reads KAGVTQTPRYLIKTRGQQVTLSCSPISGHRSVSWYQQTPGQGLQFLFEYFSETQRNKGNFPGRFSGRQFSNSRSEMNVSTLELGDSALYLCASSFPSGGETQYFGPGTRLLVL.

In this sample, this clonotype turned up a few times. The chain is built from TRBV7-9 and TRBJ2-2, with D possibly matching TRBD1 (6 bases). This CDR3 spans 17 amino acids. V lost 4 bases, J lost 0 bases, and 15 bases lay in between. The germline gives CDR1 SEHNR, CDR2 FQNEAQ (reference sequence). The CDR3, as DNA: TGTGCCAGCAGCTCCCGACAGGCAATTGCGAACACCGGGGAGCTGTTTTTT. Its translation: CASSSRQAIANTGELFF.

CDR3 sequence: CASSSAGAGTGELFF. The DNA of the CDR3 is TGTGCCAGCAGCTCGGCGGGGGCAGGAACCGGGGAGCTGTTTTTT. This rearrangement joins TRBV7-9 to TRBJ2-2, with D perhaps matching TRBD2 (7 bases). V shed 4 bases and J shed 5 bases, with 14 bases lying between them. This CDR3 has 15 amino acids. Germline values: CDR1 SEHNR, CDR2 FQNEAQ (reference sequence).

In nucleotides, the CDR3 is TGCAGTGCTAGAGATCTTAATAAGGGACCTGGGGAGCTGTTTTTT. Protein sequence: CSARDLNKGPGELFF. V and J are TRBV20-1 and TRBJ2-2; the D gene could be TRBD1 or TRBD2 (5 bases each). Germline values: CDR1 DFQATT, CDR2 SNEGSKA (reference sequence). Trimming removed 0 bases from V and 8 bases from J, with 16 bases in between. This CDR3 has 15 residues.

This sequence joins TRBV20-1 and TRBJ1-1; tentative D call: TRBD1 (5 bases). Germline lookup yields CDR1 DFQATT and CDR2 SNEGSKA (reference sequence). V lost 6 bases to trimming and J lost 0 bases, with 11 bases between them. This CDR3 comprises 13 residues. CDR3 nucleotides: TGCAGTGCACTGGGGCCTATGAACACTGAAGCTTTCTTT. It specifies CSALGPMNTEAFF.

This clonotype was counted only a few times. The chain joins TRBV9 to TRBJ2-7, with D possibly TRBD2 on 5 matching bases. Germline V CDR1 and CDR2: SGDLS, YYNGEE. The CDR3 loop spans 13 amino acids. V dropped 1 base and J dropped 4 bases, with 9 bases sitting between them. This chain's CDR3 is CASSVRADYEQYF. CDR3 DNA sequence: TGTGCCAGCAGCGTAAGAGCGGATTACGAGCAGTACTTC. Full variable domain (outside the CDR3, taken from reference TRBV9 and TRBJ2-7): DSGVTQTPKHLITATGQRVTLRCSPRSGDLSVYWYQQSLDQGLQFLIQYYNGEERAKGNILERFSAQQFPDLHSELNLSSLELGDSALYFCASSVRADYEQYFGPGTRLTVT.

Only one count was recorded for this clonotype. The CDR3, as DNA: TGCAGCGTCCGGACAGGGGGCTCCTACGAGCAGTACTTC. It is translated as CSVRTGGSYEQYF. The J gene is TRBJ2-7, the V gene TRBV29-1, with 10 nucleotides matching TRBD1. Germline V lookup: CDR1 SQVTM, CDR2 ANQGSEA. CDR3 length: 13 amino acids. The J segment lost 0 bases and the V segment lost 6 bases, leaving 2 bases of the junction unmatched.

This clonotype occurred once. This sequence joins TRBV18 and TRBJ2-7, with 7 bases matching TRBD1. The CDR3 has 14 residues. Germline values: CDR1 KGHSH, CDR2 LQKENI. The ends lost 3 bases at V and 0 bases at J; junction bases unmatched: 2. Here the CDR3 reads CASSPTGTSYEQYF. The CDR3 region has the DNA TGTGCCAGCTCACCGACAGGGACCTCCTACGAGCAGTACTTC.